The 8 T cell receptor beta chains below were found in one sample sequenced in a study of blood T cells in healthy people across ages (dated by TCRdb to about 2015). Receptor amplification or capture employed 5' RACE. The run used an Illumina HiSeq 2500. A second PCR of roughly 7 to 11 cycles was performed with a sample-barcoded 5' primer and a J-beta primer mix. The raw public reads went through TCRdb reprocessing: fastp at Q25, MiXCR clone calling, in-frame beta chains kept. Entries that share a CDR3 protein sequence are merged under the most common genes and DNA. The sample has approximately 800,000 distinct CDR3 sequences on record, roughly three fifths of them singletons. In total, the top ten clones hold roughly 24% of the sample. Sequenced sample: blood. Receptors originate from a man aged 40-49 years in good health.

The CDR3, as DNA: TGTGCCAGCAGTGCACGGGCGCGGGGACAGGGGTATCAGCCCCAGCATTTT. This codes for CASSARARGQGYQPQHF. The V and J genes are TRBV6-1 and TRBJ1-5; 10 bases map to TRBD1. V lost 4 bases and J lost 5; bases outside the gene matches: 11. CDR3 length: 17 amino acids. The germline V gene has CDR1 MNHNS and CDR2 SASEGT.

J is TRBJ2-7 and V is TRBV6-5, with 8 bases that match TRBD1. The better agreement between TRBJ2-4 and the DNA end casts doubt on the J call. The CDR3 totals 15 residues. Germline CDR1 MNHEY, CDR2 SVGAGI. The CDR3 DNA is TGTGCCAGCAGTTACACCGGACAGGGTTGGGACATTCAGTACTTC. Residues: CASSYTGQGWDIQYF.

With respect to this clonotype: Because it lacks the conserved phenylalanine or tryptophan at the end, this CDR3 is likely a read error. The chain employs TRBV9 and TRBJ2-1, with 9 nucleotides matching TRBD2. The V segment lost 7 bases and the J segment 7 bases; nucleotides outside the gene matches: 6. The CDR3 contains 13 residues. The V gene's germline CDR1 is SGDLS and CDR2 YYNGEE. The CDR3 DNA reads TGTGCCAGCGCGGCGGGAGGGTTGAATGAGCAGTTCTTG. It translates to CASAAGGLNEQFL.

The J gene is TRBJ2-2, the V gene TRBV9; TRBD2 is a possible D gene (6 bases). This CDR3 is 14 amino acids long. CDR1 SGDLS and CDR2 YYNGEE come from the germline V gene. Trimming removed 0 bases from V and 8 bases from J, with 11 bases in between. The CDR3 region is CASSVVARGGELFF. In nucleotides, the CDR3 is TGTGCCAGCAGCGTAGTGGCCCGGGGGGGGGAGCTGTTTTTT.

The chain combines TRBV3-1 with TRBJ1-1, with unresolved D. Germline V gene lookup returns CDR1 LGHDT and CDR2 YNNKEL (reference sequence). Trimming removed 3 bases from V and 7 bases from J, with 12 bases in between. CDR3 length equals 13 residues. CDR3: CASSHNRAHEAFF. The CDR3 nucleotides are TGTGCCAGCAGCCATAATCGGGCCCATGAAGCTTTCTTT. Together with reference TRBV3-1 and TRBJ1-1, the CDR3 gives the full variable domain: DTAVSQTPKYLVTQMGNDKSIKCEQNLGHDTMYWYKQDSKKFLKIMFSYNNKELIINETVPNRFSPKSPDKAHLNLHINSLELGDSAVYFCASSHNRAHEAFFGQGTRLTVV.

Only a few counts were recorded for this clonotype. The genes are TRBV6-6 and TRBJ2-5; TRBD2 agrees at 12 bases. With V trimmed by 6 bases and J by 1 base, 3 bases remained unmatched. The CDR3 length is 15 residues. The germline V gene has CDR1 MNHNY and CDR2 SVGAGI (reference sequence). CDR3 residues: CASRLAGGIQETQYF. The CDR3 DNA sequence: TGTGCCAGCAGACTAGCGGGGGGTATCCAAGAGACCCAGTACTTC.

V is TRBV28 and J is TRBJ2-4; D unclear. Matching the DNA end better, TRBJ2-5 makes the J call doubtful. The germline V gene encodes CDR1 MDHEN and CDR2 SYDVKM. The CDR3 is 11 amino acids. In DNA form, the CDR3 reads TGTGCCAGCAGTCCCATGCAGACCCAGTACTTC. Protein product: CASSPMQTQYF.

This clonotype was counted a few times. This sequence joins TRBV24-1 and TRBJ1-1; D gene uncertain. The CDR3 contains 13 residues. Per the germline V gene, CDR1 is KGHDR and CDR2 is SFDVKD. The V and J ends lost 5 bases and 12 bases respectively, with 18 bases between them. The CDR3 region is CATSATVSGRTFF. The CDR3, as DNA: TGTGCCACCAGTGCGACGGTTAGTGGTAGAACTTTCTTT.